Shown below are 10 T cell receptor beta chains from a single sample sequenced in a study of T cells in Graves' hyperthyroidism and ophthalmopathy (dated by TCRdb to between 2018 and 2021). Library preparation used multiplex PCR. Sequencing took place on an Illumina HiSeq 2000. TCR beta CDR3 regions were amplified from RNA transcripts. For the first round of RT-PCR on the TCR CDR3, the HTBI primer set was used together with the Qiagen OneStep RT-PCR kit. TCRdb passed the public sequencing reads through fastp at Q25 and MiXCR, retaining productive beta sequences. Each CDR3 protein appears once, grouped with its most common genes and DNA. The sample yields hundreds of thousands of distinct CDR3 sequences; roughly a sixth were counted once. The ten largest clones capture roughly a sixth of the sample. The sequenced sample was blood. The receptors were gathered from a woman between 18 and 29 years old with Graves' ophthalmopathy.

The rearrangement links TRBV4-1 to TRBJ2-1; D not certain. This CDR3 region has 13 residues. CDR1 MGHRA and CDR2 YSYEKL come from the germline V gene. Trimming left V 0 bases short and J 8 bases short, with 8 bases between. For the CDR3, the DNA is TGCGCCAGCAGCCAAGACGAATTAGATGAGCAGTTCTTC. Residues: CASSQDELDEQFF.

The chain carries TRBV11-2 and TRBJ1-2; the D gene is possibly TRBD1 (6 bases). The V gene lost 8 bases and the J gene lost 4 bases, with 11 bases spanning the gap. This CDR3 has 12 amino acids. CDR1 is SGHAT, CDR2 FQNNGV, per germline. The DNA for the CDR3 is TGTGCCAGCCCCCGGGACACCTATGGCTACACCTTC. It encodes CASPRDTYGYTF.

This clonotype was counted between two and nine times. In DNA, the CDR3 is TGTGCCACCAGCAGGACTAGCGGGAGACTTTACAATGAGCAGTTCTTC. Amino acid sequence: CATSRTSGRLYNEQFF. This rearrangement joins TRBV15 to TRBJ2-1; TRBD2 aligns across 12 bases. Germline V gene lookup returns CDR1 LNHNV and CDR2 YYDKDF (reference sequence). This CDR3 comprises 16 residues. V gave up 3 bases and J gave up 4 bases; unmatched junction bases: 4.

The chain employs TRBV5-1 and TRBJ1-6; 9 bases agree with TRBD1. Germline V gene lookup returns CDR1 SGHRS and CDR2 YFSETQ. The trim removed 4 bases at V and 7 bases at J, leaving 3 bases unmatched. The CDR3 runs 14 residues. The CDR3 DNA sequence: TGCGCCAGCAGCGTAACAGGGGGCAATTCACCCCTCCACTTT. Protein: CASSVTGGNSPLHF.

In its sample, this clonotype was seen once. This rearrangement joins TRBV6-5 to TRBJ1-5, with 7 positions matching TRBD1. After removal of 6 bases from V and 4 bases from J, the junction contained 9 bases not matched to a gene. Germline-derived CDR1 and CDR2 are MNHEY and SVGAGI. The CDR3 extends over 15 amino acids. The CDR3 region is CASSYGNRGNQPQHF. In nucleotides, the CDR3 is TGTGCCAGCAGCTACGGGAACAGGGGTAATCAGCCCCAGCATTTT.

The V and J genes are TRBV25-1 and TRBJ2-1; no firm D call. The ends were cut back, 1 base at V and 0 bases at J, with 4 bases in the middle. This CDR3 contains 14 residues. Germline V gene lookup returns CDR1 MGHDK and CDR2 SYGVNS. The CDR3 region is CASSESPSYNEQFF. The CDR3 DNA follows: TGTGCCAGCAGTGAATCCCCCTCCTACAATGAGCAGTTCTTC.

This clonotype was picked up many times. The gene calls are TRBV7-2 and TRBJ2-7; D may be TRBD2 (5 bases). The CDR3 has 11 residues. Trimming took 0 bases from V and 9 from J, leaving 6 bases between them. Germline V CDR1 and CDR2: SGHTA, FQGNSA. CDR3 sequence reads: CASSLALAQYF. CDR3 sequence (DNA): TGTGCCAGCAGCTTAGCGCTAGCGCAGTACTTC.

This clonotype was observed many times. This chain links TRBV5-6 with TRBJ1-5; tentatively, D is TRBD1 (6 bases). Per the germline V gene, CDR1 is SGHDT and CDR2 is YYEEEE. V dropped 1 base and J dropped 3 bases, with 11 bases sitting between them. The CDR3 length is 15 residues. CDR3 amino acids: CASSLSGQPNQPQHF. CDR3 nucleotide sequence: TGTGCCAGCAGCTTGTCCGGACAGCCCAATCAGCCCCAGCATTTT.

V and J are TRBV19 and TRBJ2-4; D possibly corresponds to TRBD1 (5 bases). This CDR3 is 15 amino acids long. V dropped 1 base and J dropped 7 bases, with 14 bases sitting between them. CDR1 LNHDA and CDR2 SQIVND come from the germline V gene (reference sequence). The CDR3 bases are TGTGCCAGTAGTATAGGGCGACAGCCGGGTAACATTCAGTACTTC. It encodes CASSIGRQPGNIQYF. Full variable domain (outside the CDR3, taken from reference TRBV19 and TRBJ2-4): DGGITQSPKYLFRKEGQNVTLSCEQNLNHDAMYWYRQDPGQGLRLIYYSQIVNDFQKGDIAEGYSVSREKKESFPLTVTSAQKNPTAFYLCASSIGRQPGNIQYFGAGTRLSVL.

This clonotype was found many times. The chain recombines TRBV4-3 with TRBJ2-1; D is uncertain. The CDR3 loop spans 17 amino acids. Germline V gives CDR1 LGHNA, CDR2 YSLEER. V lost 0 bases to trimming and J lost 10 bases, with 22 bases between them. CDR3: CASSQDQAAQPPQEQFF. CDR3 nucleotides: TGCGCCAGCAGCCAAGATCAGGCGGCGCAACCGCCCCAAGAGCAGTTCTTC.